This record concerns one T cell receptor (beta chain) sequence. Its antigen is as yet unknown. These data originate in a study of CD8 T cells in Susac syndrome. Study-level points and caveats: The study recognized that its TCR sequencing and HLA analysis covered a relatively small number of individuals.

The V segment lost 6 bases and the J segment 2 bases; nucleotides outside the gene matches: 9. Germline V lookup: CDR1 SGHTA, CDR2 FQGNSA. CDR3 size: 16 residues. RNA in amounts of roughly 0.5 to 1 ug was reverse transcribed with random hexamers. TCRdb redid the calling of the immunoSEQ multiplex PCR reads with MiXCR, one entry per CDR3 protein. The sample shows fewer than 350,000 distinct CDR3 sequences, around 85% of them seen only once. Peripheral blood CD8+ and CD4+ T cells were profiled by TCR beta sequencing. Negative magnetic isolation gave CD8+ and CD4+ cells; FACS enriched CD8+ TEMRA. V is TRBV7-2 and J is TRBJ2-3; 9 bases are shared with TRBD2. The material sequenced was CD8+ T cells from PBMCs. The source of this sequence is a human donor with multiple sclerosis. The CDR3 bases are TGTGCCAGCAGGATTAATAGCGGGAGTTACACAGATACGCAGTATTTT. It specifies CASRINSGSYTDTQYF.